The 6 T cell receptor beta chains below come from one sample, sequenced in a study of T-cell reconstitution after alpha-beta-depleted transplantation in children. TCRbeta library construction was performed incorporating unique molecular identifiers. Each CDR3 protein is one row after TCRdb ran MiXCR on the PCR reads. Among 780,000 or so distinct CDR3 sequences, 16% were seen once, and the ten largest hold roughly 5%. This specimen consisted of PBMCs, mostly from graft donor cells, obtained 360 days after TCRalphabeta/CD19-depleted stem cell transplant. Receptor source: a male patient between 10 and 17 years old who had a stem cell transplant for acute lymphoblastic leukemia, so the T cells may come from the graft donor.

The sample holds a few counts of this clonotype. The chain uses TRBV5-1 and TRBJ1-2; a possible D gene is TRBD1 (5 bases). This CDR3 region has 14 residues. Germline-derived CDR1 and CDR2 are SGHRS and YFSETQ. Trimming pared 0 bases from V and 8 bases from J, leaving 14 bases between. The CDR3 here is CASSLETGRRGYTF. CDR3 sequence (DNA): TGCGCCAGCAGCTTGGAAACAGGCCGTAGGGGCTACACCTTC.

The rearrangement uses TRBV5-1 and TRBJ1-2; D is uncertain. V shed 4 bases and J shed 3 bases, with 16 bases lying between them. The CDR3 totals 15 residues. Germline V gene sequence: CDR1 SGHRS, CDR2 YFSETQ. The CDR3 bases are TGCGCCAGCAGCGTGGAACTGACCAAATACTATGGCTACACCTTC. This translates into CASSVELTKYYGYTF.

This clonotype was observed a few times. The chain couples TRBV5-1 to TRBJ2-3; D remains unclear. The germline gives CDR1 SGHRS, CDR2 YFSETQ. The CDR3 is 13 amino acids. Between the trimmed V and J ends, which lost 4 bases and 4 bases, there was a span of 10 bases. The CDR3 region is CASSPRLSDTQYF. The DNA of the CDR3 is TGCGCCAGCAGCCCTCGACTGTCAGATACGCAGTATTTT.

The chain has TRBV4-1 and TRBJ2-1; 11 bases agree with TRBD1. Per germline, CDR1 MGHRA and CDR2 YSYEKL. The trim removed 4 bases at V and 3 bases at J, leaving 8 bases unmatched. The CDR3 runs 17 residues. This CDR3 is CASSPSLGQGVYNEQFF. CDR3 DNA: TGCGCCAGCAGCCCGTCCCTGGGACAGGGGGTCTACAATGAGCAGTTCTTC.

This clonotype was seen many times. The CDR3 protein is CASSFEGSNQPQHF. Written as DNA, the CDR3 is TGCGCCAGCAGCTTCGAAGGGAGCAATCAGCCCCAGCATTTT. The chain couples TRBV5-1 to TRBJ1-5; D call uncertain. Germline V gene sequence: CDR1 SGHRS, CDR2 YFSETQ. Trimming shortened V by 2 bases and J by 1 base, and 7 bases separated the two germline ends. The CDR3 sequence is 14 residues long.

J is TRBJ2-5 and V is TRBV5-1; TRBD1 agrees at 9 bases. The junction had 6 bases not matched to a gene; V was cut back by 4 bases and J by 2 bases. The germline V gene encodes CDR1 SGHRS and CDR2 YFSETQ. This CDR3 comprises 15 residues. CDR3 sequence: CASSVTGTGQETQYF. DNA of the CDR3: TGCGCCAGCAGCGTAACCGGGACAGGGCAAGAGACCCAGTACTTC. Filled out from reference TRBV5-1 and TRBJ2-5, the complete variable domain reads KAGVTQTPRYLIKTRGQQVTLSCSPISGHRSVSWYQQTPGQGLQFLFEYFSETQRNKGNFPGRFSGRQFSNSRSEMNVSTLELGDSALYLCASSVTGTGQETQYFGPGTRLLVL.